This TCR beta chain came from a study of shared clonotypes between healthy human individuals. Whole-study results and caveats: Approximately 5% of naive CD4 clonotypes were shared across four donors.

Positively selected for CCR7, the CD45RO-negative cells used as naive CD8 cells excluded terminally differentiated effector memory CD45RA+ cells. Notes on this clone: Antigen: not known.

Sequenced by immunoSEQ multiplex PCR; TCRdb stores in-frame clones only, minus some. Among about 550,000 clones listed, around 95% were seen once. V lost 1 base, J lost 1 base, and 10 bases lay in between. Germline CDR1 and CDR2: SNHLY and FYNNEI. This CDR3 has 15 amino acids. The TCR originated in a woman aged 25 to 45 in good health. Material for sequencing was naive CD8+ T cells sorted from blood. This chain uses TRBV2 with TRBJ1-1, with a tentative D call TRBD1 (6 bases). CDR3 coding DNA: TGTGCCAGCAGTGAAGGAGGGACAACGAACACTGAAGCTTTCTTT. Protein product: CASSEGGTTNTEAFF.